These 30 T cell receptor beta chains were all obtained from the same sample, sequenced in a study of cytomegalovirus exposure and HLA in healthy donors. Primers: 60 Vbeta forward and 13 Jbeta reverse. Assay used: immunoSEQ multiplex PCR; TCRdb lists only in-frame clones, some missing. The sample lists fewer than 200,000 clones, around 80% occurring once. Sequenced input: PBMCs. Receptors originate from a human donor in good health.

The CDR3 is CASSERGGDNEQFF. DNA of the CDR3: TGTGCCAGCAGCGAAAGGGGAGGGGACAATGAGCAGTTCTTC. The rearrangement uses TRBV6-1 and TRBJ2-1, with 7 bases identical to TRBD2. V lost 6 bases and J lost 5; bases outside the gene matches: 7. In germline, CDR1 is MNHNS, CDR2 SASEGT. The CDR3 extends over 14 amino acids.

The chain uses TRBV7-9 and TRBJ1-2; D is uncertain. V was clipped by 5 bases and J by 2 bases, with 12 bases between them. CDR1 SEHNR and CDR2 FQNEAQ come from the germline V gene (reference sequence). The CDR3 spans 14 residues. CDR3 sequence: CASSPMVANYGYTF. For the CDR3, the DNA is TGTGCCAGCAGCCCGATGGTTGCGAACTATGGCTACACCTTC. The variable domain in full, with the rest retrieved from reference TRBV7-9 and TRBJ1-2, is DTGVSQNPRHKITKRGQNVTFRCDPISEHNRLYWYRQTLGQGPEFLTYFQNEAQLEKSRLLSDRFSAERPKGSFSTLEIQRTEQGDSAMYLCASSPMVANYGYTFGSGTRLTVV.

This clone was seen a few times. This chain links TRBV7-9 with TRBJ2-5; 7 bases are a match to TRBD1. Germline CDR1 is SEHNR and CDR2 is FQNEAQ (reference sequence). The length of the CDR3 is 14 residues. With 1 base clipped from V and 3 bases from J, the junction kept 2 bases outside the gene matches. The CDR3 sequence is CASSLDGTEETQYF. CDR3 DNA sequence: TGTGCCAGCAGCTTAGATGGGACAGAAGAGACCCAGTACTTC.

This clone was found a few times. The chain couples TRBV19 to TRBJ2-7, with D tentatively TRBD2 (5 bases). The CDR3 totals 13 residues. Germline CDR1 and CDR2: LNHDA and SQIVND (reference sequence). V lost 4 bases and J lost 3, with 10 bases in between. CDR3 in DNA: TGTGCCAGTAGTAGCTCCCGGGACTACGAGCAGTACTTC. Its translation is CASSSSRDYEQYF.

The V and J genes are TRBV19 and TRBJ1-1; 7 nucleotides align to TRBD1. The J segment lost 13 bases and the V segment lost 6 bases, leaving 8 bases of the junction unmatched. The germline gives CDR1 LNHDA, CDR2 SQIVND (reference sequence). This CDR3 contains 11 residues. CDR3: CASRSRGTDFF. The CDR3 DNA follows: TGTGCCAGTAGAAGCAGGGGGACGGATTTCTTT.

This clone was counted at least ten times. The chain links TRBV4-1 to TRBJ1-1; no firm D call. This CDR3 has 14 residues. Trimming took 6 bases from V and 3 from J, leaving 14 bases between them. The germline V gene encodes CDR1 MGHRA and CDR2 YSYEKL. CDR3 residues: CASRGPLKDTEAFF. The CDR3 nucleotides are TGCGCCAGCAGGGGCCCCCTAAAGGACACTGAAGCTTTCTTT.

V is TRBV13 and J is TRBJ1-4; D uncertain. This CDR3 comprises 16 residues. V lost 0 bases and J 5 bases, leaving 13 bases between the germline ends. The V gene's germline CDR1 is PRHDT and CDR2 FYEKMQ (reference sequence). The CDR3 protein is CASSLGREGKNEKLFF. CDR3 DNA sequence: TGTGCCAGCAGCTTAGGCCGGGAGGGAAAGAATGAAAAACTGTTTTTT. Based on the CDR3 plus reference TRBV13 and TRBJ1-4, the full variable domain is AAGVIQSPRHLIKEKRETATLKCYPIPRHDTVYWYQQGPGQDPQFLISFYEKMQSDKGSIPDRFSAQQFSDYHSELNMSSLELGDSALYFCASSLGREGKNEKLFFGSGTQLSVL.

This clone came up a few times. Relative to the germline gene, one junction end is altered; a read error may explain this. The V call is TRBV7-7, the J call TRBJ1-1; D uncertain. Germline V gene lookup returns CDR1 SSHAT and CDR2 FNYEAQ (reference sequence). The CDR3 is 13 residues long. In nucleotides, the CDR3 is TGTGCTAGCAGCTACAATGGTGACACTGAAGCTTTCTTT. Its translation is CASSYNGDTEAFF.

DNA of the CDR3: TGTGCCAGCAGTTACTCGGGCGGGGGGGCTAATGAGCAGTACTTC. Protein: CASSYSGGGANEQYF. This chain links TRBV6-5 with TRBJ2-7, with 9 positions matching TRBD2. Germline-derived CDR1 and CDR2 are MNHEY and SVGAGI. This CDR3 has 15 amino acids. Trimming took 0 bases from V and 7 from J; bases not matched to a gene: 7.

This chain joins TRBV19 and TRBJ1-5; D remains unclear. With 1 base removed from V and 5 bases from J, the gap between germline ends came to 3 bases. Germline assignment: CDR1 LNHDA and CDR2 SQIVND (reference sequence). This CDR3 contains 12 residues. CDR3 sequence reads: CASSIADQPQHF. DNA of the CDR3: TGTGCCAGTAGTATAGCGGATCAGCCCCAGCATTTT.

The J gene is TRBJ2-7, the V gene TRBV5-1; 8 bases align to TRBD1. The CDR3 covers 14 residues. The ends lost 0 bases at V and 2 bases at J; junction bases unmatched: 1. Germline values: CDR1 SGHRS, CDR2 YFSETQ. The CDR3 loop is CASSLGTGTYEQYF. CDR3 coding DNA: TGCGCCAGCAGCTTGGGGACAGGGACCTACGAGCAGTACTTC.

The rearrangement joins TRBV6-6 to TRBJ2-3, with a tentative D call TRBD1 (6 bases). The CDR3 is made up of 16 amino acids. Germline-derived CDR1 and CDR2 are MNHNY and SVGAGI (reference sequence). The V and J ends lost 6 bases and 0 bases respectively, with 16 bases between them. The CDR3 region is CASRDRGTTSTDTQYF. Here the CDR3 DNA reads TGTGCCAGCAGAGACCGAGGGACAACTAGCACAGATACGCAGTATTTT.

This sequence joins TRBV2 and TRBJ2-3; TRBD1 is a possible D gene (6 bases). Trimming left V 3 bases short and J 4 bases short, with 8 bases between. Germline-derived CDR1 and CDR2 are SNHLY and FYNNEI. There are 13 residues in the CDR3. The DNA of the CDR3 is TGTGCCAGCAGTGAGGGGGCCCCAGATACGCAGTATTTT. This encodes CASSEGAPDTQYF.

This clone was seen only a few times. This rearrangement joins TRBV19 to TRBJ1-5; unclear D gene. The germline gives CDR1 LNHDA, CDR2 SQIVND (reference sequence). V lost 3 bases and J lost 0, with 9 bases in between. CDR3 length: 15 residues. CDR3 nucleotides: TGTGCCAGTAGTATCTCCCCTTATAGCAATCAGCCCCAGCATTTT. It yields the protein CASSISPYSNQPQHF.

This clone showed up just once. The rearrangement joins TRBV5-1 to TRBJ2-1, with D perhaps matching TRBD1 (7 bases). The V gene's germline CDR1 is SGHRS and CDR2 YFSETQ. The CDR3 is 13 amino acids. V lost 9 bases and J 7 bases, leaving 17 bases between the germline ends. The CDR3 protein is CATGTTGTNEQFF. In nucleotides, the CDR3 is TGCGCCACCGGGACGACAGGGACTAATGAGCAGTTCTTC.

This chain connects TRBV27 to TRBJ1-2; 7 bases match TRBD1. CDR1 is MNHEY and CDR2 is SMNVEV in the germline V gene (reference sequence). Trimming took 5 bases from V and 4 from J; bases not matched to a gene: 10. CDR3 length: 15 amino acids. As DNA, the CDR3 is TGTGCCAGCAGTCCCCGACAGGGAGTCAGCTATGGCTACACCTTC. It specifies CASSPRQGVSYGYTF.

The genes are TRBV6-4 and TRBJ2-3; TRBD2 matches 9 bases. Germline CDR1 and CDR2: MRHNA and SNTAGT. Trimming took 3 bases from V and 1 from J; bases not matched to a gene: 5. The CDR3 length is 16 residues. CDR3 protein: CASSESSGDGTDTQYF. As DNA, the CDR3 is TGTGCCAGCAGTGAGTCTAGCGGGGACGGCACAGATACGCAGTATTTT.

The V gene is TRBV15, the J gene TRBJ2-1; tentatively, D is TRBD1 (5 bases). Between the trimmed V and J ends, which lost 0 bases and 7 bases, there was a span of 13 bases. Germline V CDR1 and CDR2: LNHNV, YYDKDF (reference sequence). The CDR3 totals 15 residues. The CDR3 DNA reads TGTGCCACCAGCAGAGAAAGGGGTGTCGGAAATGAGCAGTTCTTC. Encoded protein: CATSRERGVGNEQFF. Full variable domain (rest looked up from reference TRBV15 and TRBJ2-1): DAMVIQNPRYQVTQFGKPVTLSCSQTLNHNVMYWYQQKSSQAPKLLFHYYDKDFNNEADTPDNFQSRRPNTSFCFLDIRSPGLGDTAMYLCATSRERGVGNEQFFGPGTRLTVL.

This sequence joins TRBV12-5 and TRBJ1-1, with 7 bases identical to TRBD1. This CDR3 region has 14 residues. V was pared by 6 bases and J by 5 bases, with 9 bases of the junction left unmatched. Germline assignment: CDR1 LGHNT and CDR2 FRNRAP. CDR3 loop: CASGPGRGRTEAFF. The CDR3, as DNA: TGTGCTAGTGGCCCCGGCAGGGGGAGGACTGAAGCTTTCTTT.

The rearrangement uses TRBV5-1 and TRBJ2-5; D call uncertain. The CDR3 contains 15 residues. Trimming removed 2 bases at V and 3 bases at J, with 14 bases between. Germline V CDR1 and CDR2: SGHRS, YFSETQ. As DNA, the CDR3 is TGCGCCAGCAGCTTCATGGGTCAGGAAAAAGAGACCCAGTACTTC. Amino acid sequence: CASSFMGQEKETQYF.

The V gene is TRBV6-5, the J gene TRBJ1-2, with 7 bases matching TRBD1. Germline V gives CDR1 MNHEY, CDR2 SVGAGI. Losses at the gene ends were 7 bases for V and 7 bases for J; bases not matched to a gene: 9. CDR3 size: 13 residues. CDR3: CASKTTGSGGYTF. CDR3 bases: TGTGCCAGCAAAACGACAGGGAGCGGTGGCTACACCTTC.

The chain couples TRBV19 to TRBJ1-6; TRBD1 is a possible D gene (5 bases). This CDR3 contains 13 residues. Between the trimmed V and J ends, which lost 7 bases and 12 bases, there was a span of 16 bases. The germline CDR1 and CDR2 sequences are LNHDA and SQIVND (reference sequence). CDR3 sequence: CASKGQDVLPLHF. The CDR3 DNA sequence: TGTGCCAGTAAGGGGCAAGATGTTTTACCCCTCCACTTT.

V is TRBV5-4 and J is TRBJ2-5; 9 nucleotides agree with TRBD2. The CDR3 runs 15 residues. V shed 4 bases, J shed 0 bases, and the junction held 4 bases outside the gene matches. Germline CDR1 and CDR2: SGHNT and YYREEE (reference sequence). In DNA, the CDR3 is TGTGCCAGCAGCGGCGGACTAGCGAACCAAGAGACCCAGTACTTC. This sequence encodes CASSGGLANQETQYF.

J is TRBJ1-2 and V is TRBV4-3; D uncertain. CDR1 is LGHNA, CDR2 YSLEER, per germline. The CDR3 length is 13 residues. V was trimmed by 1 base and J by 6 bases, leaving 9 bases between them. For the CDR3, the DNA is TGCGCCAGCAGCCAAGGATACGGGAATGGCTACACCTTC. As protein: CASSQGYGNGYTF.

This clone was counted only a few times. J is TRBJ1-1 and V is TRBV6-1; D is perhaps TRBD1 (6 bases). The CDR3 totals 15 residues. With 8 bases removed from V and 2 bases from J, the gap between germline ends came to 18 bases. CDR1 is MNHNS and CDR2 is SASEGT in the germline V gene. The CDR3 DNA reads as TGTGCCAGCCCGCGGGGGCCCATAAAAAACACTGAAGCTTTCTTT. Translating gives CASPRGPIKNTEAFF.

The gene calls are TRBV19 and TRBJ1-2, with unresolved D. The CDR3 runs 13 residues. Germline lookup yields CDR1 LNHDA and CDR2 SQIVND (reference sequence). Trimming pared 3 bases from V and 2 bases from J, leaving 7 bases between. Here the CDR3 reads CASSIAQNYGYTF. The DNA of the CDR3 is TGTGCCAGTAGTATTGCTCAGAACTATGGCTACACCTTC.

This clone was recorded a few times. This specimen includes other DNA sequences encoding the same CDR3. The chain employs TRBV6-5 and TRBJ1-2, with D perhaps TRBD1 (6 bases). The CDR3 is 12 amino acids. Germline loops: CDR1 MNHEY, CDR2 SVGAGI. V shed 4 bases and J shed 5 bases, with 8 bases lying between them. The CDR3 DNA sequence: TGTGCCAGCAGTTTACAGGGATATGGCTACACCTTC. Protein product: CASSLQGYGYTF.

The chain has TRBV29-1 and TRBJ2-7, with 10 bases matching TRBD1. V gave up 8 bases and J gave up 5 bases; unmatched junction bases: 12. The germline gives CDR1 SQVTM, CDR2 ANQGSEA. CDR3 length equals 14 residues. CDR3 residues: CSIRAGTGDDEQYF. DNA for the CDR3: TGCAGCATAAGAGCCGGGACAGGGGATGACGAGCAGTACTTC.

This clone was seen more than once but under ten times. The chain recombines TRBV6-4 with TRBJ2-3; 14 nucleotides match TRBD2. The CDR3 length is 14 residues. CDR1 and CDR2 (germline): MRHNA, SNTAGT. Germline trimming cut 10 bases from V and 5 bases from J; bases unmatched to any gene: 5. CDR3 coding DNA: TGTGCCACCGGGACTAGCGGGGGAGGAGATACGCAGTATTTT. It is translated as CATGTSGGGDTQYF.

This clone was counted a few times. The chain links TRBV7-6 to TRBJ2-7; TRBD1 matches at 11 bases. The V gene's germline CDR1 is SGHVS and CDR2 FNYEAQ. CDR3 length: 15 amino acids. V trimming: 5 bases; J trimming: 5 bases; junction bases outside the gene matches: 8. This chain's CDR3 is CASSPKGQGENEQYF. DNA for the CDR3: TGTGCCAGCAGCCCGAAGGGACAGGGGGAGAACGAGCAGTACTTC.